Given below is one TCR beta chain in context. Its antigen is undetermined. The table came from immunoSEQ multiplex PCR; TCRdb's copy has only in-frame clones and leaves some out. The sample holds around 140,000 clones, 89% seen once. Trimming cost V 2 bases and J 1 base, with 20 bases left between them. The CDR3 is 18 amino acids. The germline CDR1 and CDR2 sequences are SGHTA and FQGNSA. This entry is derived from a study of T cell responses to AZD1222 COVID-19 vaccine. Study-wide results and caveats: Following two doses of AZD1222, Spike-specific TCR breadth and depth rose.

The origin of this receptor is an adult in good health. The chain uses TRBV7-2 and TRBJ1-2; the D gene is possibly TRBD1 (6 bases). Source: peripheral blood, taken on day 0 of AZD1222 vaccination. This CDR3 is CASSLPPGGSLINYGYTF. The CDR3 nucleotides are TGTGCCAGCAGCTTACCCCCGGGGGGCAGCCTAATTAACTATGGCTACACCTTC.